This entry lists 25 T cell receptor beta chains sequenced from one sample in a study of blood T cell repertoires in COVID-19. Data came from immunoSEQ multiplex PCR; TCRdb stores just in-frame clones and leaves some out. Of around 300,000 clones listed, roughly 89% are singletons. Sequenced material: peripheral blood. The receptors were sampled from a woman in her thirties or forties who had recovered from COVID-19.

The genes are TRBV14 and TRBJ2-7; D is perhaps TRBD2 (5 bases). Germline lookup yields CDR1 SGHDN and CDR2 FVKESK. There are 17 residues in the CDR3. Trimming removed 2 bases at V and 3 bases at J, with 20 bases between. The CDR3 reads CASSQHSRPRDFYEQYF. Here the CDR3 DNA reads TGTGCCAGCAGCCAACATTCCCGGCCGAGGGATTTCTACGAGCAGTACTTC.

This clone appeared once. V is TRBV5-4 and J is TRBJ2-2, with TRBD1 matching over 7 bases. Germline CDR1 and CDR2: SGHNT and YYREEE (reference sequence). The CDR3 extends over 17 amino acids. The junction had 5 bases not matched to a gene; V was cut back by 0 bases and J by 0 bases. The CDR3 DNA reads TGTGCCAGCAGCTTGGAGGGACAGCCCGCGAACACCGGGGAGCTGTTTTTT. Amino acids: CASSLEGQPANTGELFF.

The chain recombines TRBV5-6 with TRBJ2-7; TRBD2 matches 9 bases. CDR1 SGHDT and CDR2 YYEEEE come from the germline V gene. The J segment lost 2 bases and the V segment lost 0 bases, leaving 3 bases of the junction unmatched. CDR3 length: 15 amino acids. CDR3 coding DNA: TGTGCCAGCAGCTTGGGACTAGCGGCGACCTACGAGCAGTACTTC. Protein sequence: CASSLGLAATYEQYF.

This rearrangement joins TRBV19 to TRBJ2-2; 7 nucleotides align to TRBD1. J lost 4 bases, V lost 1 base, and 0 bases had no gene match. The CDR3 extends over 14 amino acids. Germline CDR1 is LNHDA and CDR2 is SQIVND (reference sequence). The CDR3 DNA follows: TGTGCCAGTAGTATAGCAGGGGGCACCGGGGAGCTGTTTTTT. It is translated as CASSIAGGTGELFF.

This chain connects TRBV7-7 to TRBJ2-2; no firm D call. The CDR3 has 14 amino acids. The germline CDR1 and CDR2 sequences are SSHAT and FNYEAQ (reference sequence). The V and J ends lost 6 bases and 7 bases respectively, with 15 bases between them. The CDR3 region has the DNA TGTGCCAGCAGGCGGTACGAAACCGACGGGGAGCTGTTTTTT. Protein product: CASRRYETDGELFF.

The chain joins TRBV30 to TRBJ2-1; 7 positions match TRBD1. The ends lost 4 bases at V and 11 bases at J; junction bases unmatched: 11. CDR1 is GTSNPN, CDR2 SVGIG, per germline (reference sequence). The CDR3 loop spans 13 amino acids. The CDR3 bases are TGTGCCTGGACAGAAACAGGGGTGGGGCAGCAGTTCTTC. It encodes CAWTETGVGQQFF.

The rearrangement uses TRBV3-1 (or the pseudogene TRBV3-2) and TRBJ2-5; 8 bases agree with TRBD2. The germline V gene encodes CDR1 LGHDT and CDR2 YNNKEL (reference sequence). V was clipped by 7 bases and J by 2 bases; unmatched bases: 9. The CDR3 is 15 amino acids. CDR3 sequence: CASNGVAGFQETQYF. The CDR3 coding sequence is TGTGCCAGCAACGGGGTAGCGGGATTTCAAGAGACCCAGTACTTC.

V gene TRBV5-1 combines with J gene TRBJ2-5, with D hard to call. Looked up from germline, CDR1 is SGHRS and CDR2 is YFSETQ. V gave up 4 bases and J gave up 2 bases, with 6 bases separating them. The CDR3 is made up of 12 amino acids. The CDR3 DNA follows: TGCGCCAGCAGCGAGAGGCAAGAGACCCAGTACTTC. As protein: CASSERQETQYF.

This chain joins TRBV6-2 or TRBV6-3 and TRBJ1-4; 7 bases agree with TRBD1. Germline V CDR1 and CDR2: MNHEY, SVGEGT. V trimming: 5 bases; J trimming: 5 bases; junction bases outside the gene matches: 5. CDR3 length: 14 amino acids. The CDR3 DNA reads as TGTGCCAGCAGTCAACAGGGGCCGAATGAAAAACTGTTTTTT. Translated: CASSQQGPNEKLFF.

This clone was seen only a few times. The chain couples TRBV29-1 to TRBJ2-1; no reliable D call. Germline CDR1 and CDR2: SQVTM and ANQGSEA. The CDR3 contains 13 residues. The CDR3 coding sequence is TGCACCGAACCTTCTGACTGGAACAATGAGCAGTTCTTC. This codes for CTEPSDWNNEQFF.

The chain couples TRBV19 to TRBJ2-2; 7 positions match TRBD1. After removal of 8 bases from V and 6 bases from J, the junction contained 0 bases not matched to a gene. This CDR3 is built from 11 residues. Germline CDR1 and CDR2: LNHDA and SQIVND (reference sequence). The CDR3 DNA sequence: TGTGCCAGTGACAGGGCCGGGGAGCTGTTTTTT. Translating it yields CASDRAGELFF.

This chain uses TRBV24-1 with TRBJ1-4, with a weak D call TRBD1 (6 bases). V lost 3 bases, J lost 7 bases, and 11 bases lay in between. The CDR3 length is 14 residues. CDR1 and CDR2 (germline): KGHDR, SFDVKD. CDR3 in DNA: TGTGCCACCAGTGATGGAGGGGGGGGTGAAAAACTGTTTTTT. This gives the protein CATSDGGGGEKLFF.

This clone was detected once. The chain links TRBV5-4 to TRBJ1-1; 9 bases match TRBD1. Looked up from germline, CDR1 is SGHNT and CDR2 is YYREEE (reference sequence). The CDR3 is 15 amino acids. Trimming took 4 bases from V and 6 from J; bases not matched to a gene: 10. The CDR3 region is CASSPNGQGTAEAFF. As DNA, the CDR3 is TGTGCCAGCAGCCCCAACGGACAGGGGACAGCTGAAGCTTTCTTT.

The rearrangement links TRBV10-2 to TRBJ2-7; possible D gene TRBD2, 9 bases. Trimming took off 2 bases at V and 4 bases at J, with 15 bases between the two ends. CDR1 WSHSY and CDR2 SAAADI come from the germline V gene. The CDR3 consists of 15 residues. The CDR3 DNA reads as TGCGCCAGCAGTGAGCCTAGCGGGACAGGATACGAGCAGTACTTC. This codes for CASSEPSGTGYEQYF.

The genes are TRBV20-1 and TRBJ2-1, with D unresolved. The CDR3 spans 16 residues. V was cut by 3 bases and J by 5 bases, with 20 bases left in between. Germline CDR1 and CDR2: DFQATT and SNEGSKA (reference sequence). CDR3 coding DNA: TGCAGTGCTAGTTTGCGCTCGGGTCCAAAAAACAATGAGCAGTTCTTC. Residues: CSASLRSGPKNNEQFF.

The V gene is TRBV5-1, the J gene TRBJ2-2, with 14 bases aligning to TRBD2. This CDR3 has 16 amino acids. CDR1 is SGHRS, CDR2 YFSETQ, per germline. The J segment lost 5 bases and the V segment lost 5 bases, leaving 5 bases of the junction unmatched. The CDR3: CASSRRTSGGTGELFF. The DNA of the CDR3 is TGCGCCAGCAGTCGGAGGACTAGCGGGGGGACCGGGGAGCTGTTTTTT.

The chain combines TRBV21-1 with TRBJ2-3; TRBD2, the table's D call, lacks a check against the DNA. TRBV21-1 is given as a pseudogene. The CDR3 runs 13 residues. The CDR3 is CASGCGGTDTQYF. The CDR3 DNA follows: TGTGCCAGCGGATGCGGGGGCACAGATACGCAGTATTTT.

This chain joins TRBV7-9 and TRBJ1-6; 7 bases line up with TRBD1. CDR1 and CDR2 (germline): SEHNR, FQNEAQ (reference sequence). The CDR3 extends over 14 amino acids. V lost 2 bases to trimming and J lost 7 bases; unmatched junction nucleotides: 2. The DNA of the CDR3 is TGTGCCAGCAGCTTAAAGACAGGGAATTCACCCCTCCACTTT. Its translation is CASSLKTGNSPLHF.

V and J are TRBV2 and TRBJ1-1, with a possible D match to TRBD1 (6 bases). V shed 4 bases and J shed 5 bases, with 14 bases lying between them. CDR1 and CDR2 (germline): SNHLY, FYNNEI. The CDR3 is 14 amino acids. The DNA for the CDR3 is TGTGCCAGCAGTGTGGGGGCAGGGAATACTGAAGCTTTCTTT. Protein: CASSVGAGNTEAFF.

The genes are TRBV12-5 and TRBJ2-1; 8 bases are shared with TRBD2. This CDR3 contains 17 residues. Germline loops: CDR1 LGHNT, CDR2 FRNRAP. Losses at the gene ends were 1 base for V and 0 bases for J; bases not matched to a gene: 5. CDR3 bases: TGTGCTAGTGGTTTGGAGGCTAGCGGGCTCTCCTACAATGAGCAGTTCTTC. This sequence encodes CASGLEASGLSYNEQFF.

The rearrangement links TRBV5-4 to TRBJ2-1; 9 bases fit TRBD1. J gave up 0 bases and V 0 bases, and 10 bases lay outside the gene matches. CDR3 length: 19 residues. Germline assignment: CDR1 SGHNT and CDR2 YYREEE (reference sequence). CDR3 in DNA: TGTGCCAGCAGCTTGGCCGGGACAGGGACCTTTAGCTCCTACAATGAGCAGTTCTTC. Amino acids: CASSLAGTGTFSSYNEQFF.

CDR3 loop: CASRGGGAGDVGTQYF. The CDR3 coding sequence is TGTGCCAGCAGGGGAGGCGGAGCGGGAGACGTGGGCACGCAGTATTTT. This rearrangement joins TRBV27 to TRBJ2-3, with 8 bases identical to TRBD2. This CDR3 contains 16 residues. Germline V gene lookup returns CDR1 MNHEY and CDR2 SMNVEV (reference sequence). After removal of 6 bases from V and 9 bases from J, the junction contained 17 bases not matched to a gene.

V usage is TRBV13 and J usage is TRBJ1-2; maybe TRBD1 (6 bases). Trimming removed 5 bases from V and 0 bases from J, with 16 bases in between. This CDR3 has 16 residues. The germline gives CDR1 PRHDT, CDR2 FYEKMQ (reference sequence). The CDR3 nucleotides read TGTGCCAGCAGCGTGGACAGAATTCGGCCTAACTATGGCTACACCTTC. This gives the protein CASSVDRIRPNYGYTF.

This chain links TRBV7-9 with TRBJ2-5; TRBD1 might be the D (6 bases). This CDR3 spans 16 amino acids. The V gene lost 1 base and the J gene lost 1 base, with 13 bases spanning the gap. Per germline, CDR1 SEHNR and CDR2 FQNEAQ (reference sequence). The CDR3 region is CASSLGQAESQETQYF. DNA of the CDR3: TGTGCCAGCAGCTTAGGACAGGCAGAATCCCAAGAGACCCAGTACTTC.

The genes are TRBV7-2 and TRBJ2-1, with D possibly TRBD2 on 5 matching bases. The CDR3 is made up of 14 amino acids. Germline V lookup: CDR1 SGHTA, CDR2 FQGNSA. Trimming shortened V by 0 bases and J by 7 bases, and 10 bases separated the two germline ends. CDR3 in amino acids: CASSLAFVANEQFF. CDR3 DNA: TGTGCCAGCAGCTTAGCCTTTGTAGCGAATGAGCAGTTCTTC.